This T cell receptor (beta chain) was observed in a study of T cells in Graves' hyperthyroidism and ophthalmopathy. Study as a whole: The authors collected peripheral blood at initial diagnosis, before any treatment. Findings and limits, study-wide: Stable hyperthyroidism and ophthalmopathy were separated using 13 V-J signatures. Most clonotypes expanded in thyroid above 0.001 were likewise present in blood.

RNA transcripts served as the template for amplifying TCR beta CDR3 regions. The TCR CDR3 first-round RT-PCR relied on the HTBI primer set. One entry per CDR3 protein, called by TCRdb with MiXCR from the multiplex PCR reads. The sample holds a few hundred thousand distinct CDR3 sequences; approximately 18% are singletons and the top ten take roughly two fifths. Uncontrolled infections, other autoimmune diseases, pregnancy or lactation led to exclusion of patients. This CDR3 comprises 17 residues. V was cut by 4 bases and J by 5 bases, with 21 bases left in between. The V gene's germline CDR1 is DFQATT and CDR2 SNEGSKA (reference sequence). Of note for this clonotype: Its antigen is undetermined.

The chain has TRBV20-1 and TRBJ2-6; D is perhaps TRBD1 (6 bases). The source of this sequence is a young man with Graves' ophthalmopathy. The sequencing sample was made of blood. The CDR3 loop is CSAIVQGPERRANVLTF. The CDR3 DNA reads as TGCAGTGCTATCGTCCAGGGGCCTGAACGGAGGGCCAACGTCCTGACTTTC.